What follows are 20 T cell receptor beta chains derived from one specimen sequenced in a study of OX40 agonist ivuxolimab in advanced cancers. Profiled with immunoSEQ multiplex PCR; TCRdb holds only in-frame clones, not every one. The sample contains tens of thousands of clones, 88% of which appear only once. The input for sequencing was CD4+ or CD8+ T cells sorted from blood, taken in a trial of the OX40 agonist ivuxolimab. The origin of the receptors is an adult with an advanced solid tumor such as melanoma, head and neck, liver or kidney cancer.

The chain recombines TRBV11-2 with TRBJ2-3; possible D gene TRBD2, 5 bases. V lost 1 base and J 0 bases, leaving 14 bases between the germline ends. CDR1 SGHAT and CDR2 FQNNGV come from the germline V gene. The CDR3 consists of 17 residues. The CDR3 coding sequence is TGTGCCAGCAGCTTAGCGTGGACTCGAACTAGCACAGATACGCAGTATTTT. Translating it yields CASSLAWTRTSTDTQYF. Filled out from reference TRBV11-2 and TRBJ2-3, the complete variable domain reads EAGVAQSPRYKIIEKRQSVAFWCNPISGHATLYWYQQILGQGPKLLIQFQNNGVVDDSQLPKDRFSAERLKGVDSTLKIQPAKLEDSAVYLCASSLAWTRTSTDTQYFGPGTRLTVL.

The chain employs TRBV6-1 and TRBJ2-2, with D perhaps being TRBD1 or TRBD2 (5 bases each). V lost 6 bases, J lost 2 bases, and 13 bases lay in between. Germline V gives CDR1 MNHNS, CDR2 SASEGT. This CDR3 contains 15 residues. The chain's CDR3 is CASREPGPNTGELFF. The DNA for the CDR3 is TGTGCCAGCAGGGAACCGGGACCTAACACCGGGGAGCTGTTTTTT.

The chain links TRBV4-2 to TRBJ2-1, with D perhaps matching TRBD2 (6 bases). The germline V gene encodes CDR1 LGHNA and CDR2 YNFKEQ. The germline V and J ends were trimmed by 1 base and 5 bases, with 12 bases remaining between them. This CDR3 has 15 amino acids. The CDR3 region has the DNA TGTGCCAGCAGCCAAGGGCTAGCGCATGACAATGAGCAGTTCTTC. It is translated as CASSQGLAHDNEQFF.

The gene calls are TRBV30 and TRBJ1-6; D gene uncertain. Germline V lookup: CDR1 GTSNPN, CDR2 SVGIG (reference sequence). The CDR3 is 15 amino acids. V lost 3 bases and J lost 6, with 15 bases in between. Here the CDR3 DNA reads TGTGCCTGGAGGGTCTCCTCAACACCTAATTCACCCCTCCACTTT. As protein: CAWRVSSTPNSPLHF.

The chain is built from TRBV28 and TRBJ1-5; no clear D. Trimming shortened V by 2 bases and J by 1 base, and 3 bases separated the two germline ends. From germline, CDR1 is MDHEN and CDR2 SYDVKM. The CDR3 has 13 amino acids. CDR3 residues: CASSLGSNQPQHF. The CDR3 DNA is TGTGCCAGCAGTTTAGGGAGCAATCAGCCCCAGCATTTT.

The V and J genes are TRBV5-6 and TRBJ1-1; D is unclear. The V end was cut by 7 bases, the J end by 3 bases, with 16 bases between. The CDR3 consists of 14 residues. CDR1 and CDR2 (germline): SGHDT, YYEEEE. The CDR3 loop is CASGGTVVDTEAFF. Written as DNA, the CDR3 is TGTGCCAGCGGCGGTACTGTTGTGGACACTGAAGCTTTCTTT.

This clone was recorded only once. This sequence joins TRBV7-9 and TRBJ2-7; 15 nucleotides line up with TRBD2. Germline CDR1 is SEHNR and CDR2 is FQNEAQ (reference sequence). The CDR3 spans 16 residues. The V gene end was trimmed by 3 bases and the J gene end by 2 bases; junction bases not matched to a gene: 2. Written as DNA, the CDR3 is TGTGCCAGCAGCTTGGGACTAGCGGGAGGCGCCTACGAGCAGTACTTC. Translating it yields CASSLGLAGGAYEQYF. Complete variable domain (other parts from reference TRBV7-9 and TRBJ2-7): DTGVSQNPRHKITKRGQNVTFRCDPISEHNRLYWYRQTLGQGPEFLTYFQNEAQLEKSRLLSDRFSAERPKGSFSTLEIQRTEQGDSAMYLCASSLGLAGGAYEQYFGPGTRLTVT.

The V gene is TRBV6-5, the J gene TRBJ1-2, with TRBD1 as a possible D gene (5 bases). The CDR3 runs to 13 residues. Germline-derived CDR1 and CDR2 are MNHEY and SVGAGI. V shed 6 bases and J shed 4 bases, with 12 bases lying between them. For the CDR3, the DNA is TGTGCCAGCAGACCCGGGGGGTTCTATGGCTACACCTTC. This encodes CASRPGGFYGYTF.

The gene calls are TRBV5-4 and TRBJ1-2, with 7 bases aligning to TRBD1. From germline, CDR1 is SGHNT and CDR2 YYREEE (reference sequence). The CDR3 consists of 14 residues. With 0 bases clipped from V and 8 bases from J, the junction kept 7 bases outside the gene matches. The CDR3 reads CASSLAGTVGGYTF. The CDR3, as DNA: TGTGCCAGCAGCTTGGCGGGGACAGTGGGAGGCTACACCTTC.

The chain is built from TRBV6-6 and TRBJ1-6, with 9 bases that match TRBD1. The CDR3 loop spans 15 amino acids. CDR1 is MNHNY and CDR2 is SVGAGI in the germline V gene (reference sequence). V lost 10 bases to trimming and J lost 3 bases; unmatched junction nucleotides: 7. CDR3 in DNA: TGTGCCATCCGGGGACAGGGAGGCTATAATTCACCCCTCCACTTT. This sequence encodes CAIRGQGGYNSPLHF.

The V gene is TRBV20-1, the J gene TRBJ2-1; D is ambiguous. Germline values: CDR1 DFQATT, CDR2 SNEGSKA (reference sequence). V shed 4 bases and J shed 2 bases, with 3 bases lying between them. There are 11 residues in the CDR3. This CDR3 reads CSAKTYNEQFF. The CDR3 DNA follows: TGCAGTGCTAAGACCTACAATGAGCAGTTCTTC.

In its sample, this clone was seen once. V is TRBV14 and J is TRBJ2-2; TRBD2 agrees at 8 bases. The trim removed 4 bases at V and 9 bases at J, leaving 7 bases unmatched. CDR1 and CDR2 (germline): SGHDN, FVKESK. The CDR3 has 14 amino acids. CDR3 DNA sequence: TGTGCCAGCAGCCCCGGGGGGGGGTCCAGGGAGCTGTTTTTT. Its translation is CASSPGGGSRELFF.

The J gene is TRBJ2-5, the V gene TRBV11-2; 10 bases line up with TRBD2. Germline V gene lookup returns CDR1 SGHAT and CDR2 FQNNGV. The V gene end was trimmed by 6 bases and the J gene end by 7 bases; junction bases not matched to a gene: 11. There are 15 residues in the CDR3. Here the CDR3 DNA reads TGTGCCAGCAGATCTAGCGGGAGTGGGTCGGGGACCCAGTACTTC. Translated, it gives CASRSSGSGSGTQYF.

The rearrangement uses TRBV6-5 and TRBJ2-1; 7 nucleotides align to TRBD1. With 0 bases clipped from V and 4 bases from J, the junction kept 0 bases outside the gene matches. Germline V CDR1 and CDR2: MNHEY, SVGAGI. The CDR3 runs to 14 residues. In DNA form, the CDR3 reads TGTGCCAGCAGTTACTCGACAGGGTACAATGAGCAGTTCTTC. Encoded protein: CASSYSTGYNEQFF.

The rearrangement uses TRBV5-1 and TRBJ2-7, with TRBD2 identical over 16 bases. CDR1 SGHRS and CDR2 YFSETQ come from the germline V gene. V shed 5 bases, J shed 0 bases, and the junction held 5 bases outside the gene matches. The CDR3 has 17 residues. CDR3 residues: CASSSGTSGRVSYEQYF. CDR3 in DNA: TGCGCCAGCAGTAGTGGGACTAGCGGGAGGGTCTCCTACGAGCAGTACTTC.

CDR3 in amino acids: CSVPPPQRTDTQYF. CDR3 bases: TGCAGCGTTCCCCCCCCACAGCGCACAGATACGCAGTATTTT. The V call is TRBV29-1, the J call TRBJ2-3; D not resolved. Germline assignment: CDR1 SQVTM and CDR2 ANQGSEA. Trimming took 5 bases from V and 1 from J, leaving 13 bases between them. This CDR3 comprises 14 residues.

The chain joins TRBV9 to TRBJ1-3; no clear D. CDR3 length equals 15 residues. Germline V CDR1 and CDR2: SGDLS, YYNGEE. Trimming removed 0 bases at V and 0 bases at J, with 7 bases between. The CDR3 DNA follows: TGTGCCAGCAGCGTAGAGGGCAGCTCTGGAAACACCATATATTTT. Encoded protein: CASSVEGSSGNTIYF.

This clone was seen a single time. The genes are TRBV10-3 and TRBJ2-3; 7 bases are a match to TRBD2. CDR3 length equals 14 residues. The ends lost 10 bases at V and 2 bases at J; junction bases unmatched: 9. CDR1 is ENHRY, CDR2 SYGVKD, per germline. CDR3 nucleotide sequence: TGTGCCACCAACCCTAGCGGCCCCACAGATACGCAGTATTTT. Translation gives CATNPSGPTDTQYF.

This chain joins TRBV5-1 and TRBJ1-1; 9 nucleotides agree with TRBD1. CDR3 size: 14 residues. V shed 3 bases and J 2 bases; nucleotides not matched to a gene: 2. Germline CDR1 reads SGHRS; CDR2 reads YFSETQ. The CDR3 DNA sequence: TGCGCCAGCAGCTGGGGACAGGGAAACACTGAAGCTTTCTTT. It codes for CASSWGQGNTEAFF.

V is TRBV7-3 and J is TRBJ2-4, with D possibly matching TRBD1 (6 bases). V lost 5 bases and J 0 bases, leaving 20 bases between the germline ends. The CDR3 extends over 18 amino acids. Germline V gene sequence: CDR1 SGHTA, CDR2 FQGTGA. The CDR3 loop reads CASSPTGSGTKAKNIQYF. The CDR3 nucleotides are TGTGCCAGCAGCCCAACAGGGAGTGGCACGAAAGCCAAAAACATTCAGTACTTC.